The count of the clone carrying this TCR beta chain is one. The antigen is undetermined. Germline V gene sequence: CDR1 SGHDT, CDR2 YYEEEE. With 4 bases removed from V and 0 bases from J, the gap between germline ends came to 14 bases. This CDR3 is 15 amino acids long. The study drew its donors from healthy HIV-negative adults without recent acute infections or vaccinations. The source of the sample is a study of shared clonotypes between healthy human individuals. Whole-study results and caveats: Across subsets, estimated richness was generally greater for naive than for memory populations.

Across several immunoSEQ plates, the genomic DNA of each subset was split evenly. Under the authors' procedure: ImmunoSEQ output lacked quality scores and full-length reads, limiting matched filtering. Only in-frame clones appear in the TCRdb table, and some are missing; sequencing was by immunoSEQ multiplex PCR. V and J calls and clone size are given by that table; D and trimming were obtained from the DNA. Among 1,500,000 or so clones listed, around 97% were seen once. The sequence derives from a man younger than 40 in good health. What was sequenced was naive CD4+ T cells sorted from blood. The subset here: CD45RA+ positively selected. The rearrangement links TRBV5-6 to TRBJ2-7; no definite D call. The CDR3 DNA sequence: TGTGCCAGCAGCCCCCCTGACATTGTCTCCTACGAGCAGTACTTC. It yields the protein CASSPPDIVSYEQYF.